The 13 T cell receptor beta chains below come from one sample, sequenced in a study of beta chain features in type 1 diabetes. Expressed TCRB transcripts were sequenced after all isolated RNA was converted to cDNA. The method was immunoSEQ multiplex PCR; TCRdb's version includes in-frame clones alone and lacks a portion of them. The sample records around 250,000 clones, 25% to 30% being singletons. The source material was central memory CD4+ T cells from blood. The origin of the receptors is a man aged 25-40 years in good health.

The sample holds a few counts of this clone. V gene TRBV10-3 combines with J gene TRBJ2-3; TRBD2 aligns across 9 bases. Germline V lookup: CDR1 ENHRY, CDR2 SYGVKD. This CDR3 region has 14 residues. Trimming took 6 bases from V and 5 from J; bases not matched to a gene: 6. The CDR3 sequence: CAIRGGTSQDTQYF. DNA of the CDR3: TGTGCCATCAGAGGAGGGACTAGCCAAGATACGCAGTATTTT.

The sample holds a few counts of this clone. The chain employs TRBV5-6 and TRBJ2-3; 7 bases line up with TRBD2. The CDR3 has 16 residues. With 1 base clipped from V and 5 bases from J, the junction kept 10 bases outside the gene matches. In germline, CDR1 is SGHDT, CDR2 YYEEEE. The CDR3 bases are TGTGCCAGCAGCTTGCGGACTAGGGGAAGGGGAGATACGCAGTATTTT. This sequence encodes CASSLRTRGRGDTQYF.

The chain joins TRBV29-1 to TRBJ1-4; D possibly corresponds to TRBD1 (6 bases). The ends were cut back, 7 bases at V and 8 bases at J, with 14 bases in the middle. CDR1 and CDR2 from the germline V gene are SQVTM and ANQGSEA. There are 12 residues in the CDR3. As DNA, the CDR3 is TGCAGCGCCTCCAGGGGAGGAGAAAAACTGTTTTTT. As protein: CSASRGGEKLFF.

Only a few counts were recorded for this clone. CDR3 residues: CASSLQRGEQFF. In DNA, the CDR3 is TGCGCCAGCAGCCTGCAGAGGGGTGAGCAGTTCTTC. The rearrangement uses TRBV5-1 and TRBJ2-1; D may correspond to TRBD1 or TRBD2 (5 bases each). Germline V lookup: CDR1 SGHRS, CDR2 YFSETQ. V was shortened by 4 bases and J by 9 bases, with 11 bases between the two germline ends. This CDR3 is 12 amino acids long. The complete variable domain, with remaining parts taken from reference TRBV5-1 and TRBJ2-1, reads KAGVTQTPRYLIKTRGQQVTLSCSPISGHRSVSWYQQTPGQGLQFLFEYFSETQRNKGNFPGRFSGRQFSNSRSEMNVSTLELGDSALYLCASSLQRGEQFFGPGTRLTVL.

The rearrangement links TRBV27 to TRBJ2-5; weak D call: TRBD2 (5 bases). This CDR3 is built from 13 residues. CDR1 and CDR2 (germline): MNHEY, SMNVEV (reference sequence). The ends were cut back, 4 bases at V and 5 bases at J, with 11 bases in the middle. CDR3 nucleotide sequence: TGTGCCAGCAGTTCCGACTACGAGGAGACCCAGTACTTC. This codes for CASSSDYEETQYF.

The chain recombines TRBV6-1 with TRBJ2-1; 9 positions match TRBD1. J gave up 7 bases and V 5 bases, and 3 bases lay outside the gene matches. The germline V gene encodes CDR1 MNHNS and CDR2 SASEGT. CDR3 size: 13 residues. This CDR3 reads CASSRTGENEQFF. The CDR3 coding sequence is TGTGCCAGCAGTAGGACAGGGGAGAATGAGCAGTTCTTC.

The rearrangement links TRBV5-4 to TRBJ2-5; D may be TRBD1 (6 bases). Per the germline V gene, CDR1 is SGHNT and CDR2 is YYREEE (reference sequence). The V end lost 4 bases, the J end lost 5 bases, and 12 bases lay between the germline ends. This CDR3 is 13 amino acids long. The CDR3, as DNA: TGTGCCAGCAGCCCAAGGGGGAGCGAGACCCAGTACTTC. It codes for CASSPRGSETQYF.

Only a few counts were recorded for this clone. The chain combines TRBV5-1 with TRBJ2-1, with D perhaps matching TRBD1 (6 bases). The V end lost 0 bases, the J end lost 6 bases, and 7 bases lay between the germline ends. The CDR3 sequence is 13 residues long. Germline V gene lookup returns CDR1 SGHRS and CDR2 YFSETQ. CDR3 bases: TGCGCCAGCAGCTTGGAACAGGGCAATGAGCAGTTCTTC. Amino acid sequence: CASSLEQGNEQFF.

This clone came up a few times. J is TRBJ2-7 and V is TRBV2; no reliable D call. The germline V gene has CDR1 SNHLY and CDR2 FYNNEI. The CDR3 runs 13 residues. V lost 8 bases to trimming and J lost 0 bases, with 11 bases between them. The CDR3 reads CASSEFISYEQYF. The CDR3 nucleotides read TGTGCCAGCTCTGAATTTATCTCCTACGAGCAGTACTTC.

This clone was seen a handful of times. The V and J genes are TRBV7-9 and TRBJ1-1; D unresolved. This CDR3 has 13 residues. CDR1 is SEHNR and CDR2 is FQNEAQ in the germline V gene (reference sequence). Trimming stripped 5 bases from V and 0 bases from J, with 7 bases between. DNA for the CDR3: TGTGCCAGCAGCGTTGATATGAACACTGAAGCTTTCTTT. Its translation: CASSVDMNTEAFF. Full variable domain (missing parts from reference TRBV7-9 and TRBJ1-1): DTGVSQNPRHKITKRGQNVTFRCDPISEHNRLYWYRQTLGQGPEFLTYFQNEAQLEKSRLLSDRFSAERPKGSFSTLEIQRTEQGDSAMYLCASSVDMNTEAFFGQGTRLTVV.

CDR3 coding DNA: TGCAGCGTTGAAAGAGGGGCCGATGGCTACACCTTC. It yields the protein CSVERGADGYTF. This chain links TRBV29-1 with TRBJ1-2; possibly TRBD1 for D (5 bases). Trimming stripped 2 bases from V and 6 bases from J, with 10 bases between. CDR3 length equals 12 residues. Germline CDR1 SQVTM, CDR2 ANQGSEA.

This clone was seen many times. The rearrangement uses TRBV7-8 and TRBJ2-3; a weak D match, TRBD2 (6 bases). The V end lost 7 bases, the J end lost 0 bases, and 17 bases lay between the germline ends. The V gene's germline CDR1 is SGHVS and CDR2 FQNEAQ. The CDR3 contains 16 residues. CDR3 bases: TGTGCCAGCACCCGAGGGACTCGTGCTAGCACAGATACGCAGTATTTT. Translated, it gives CASTRGTRASTDTQYF.

The CDR3 sequence: CASRGGPAHGELFF. The CDR3 DNA reads TGTGCCAGCAGGGGTGGGCCAGCACACGGGGAGCTGTTTTTT. This chain links TRBV7-2 with TRBJ2-2; D is unresolved. Germline CDR1 SGHTA, CDR2 FQGNSA. Between the trimmed V and J ends, which lost 6 bases and 7 bases, there was a span of 15 bases. CDR3 length equals 14 residues.